This record looks at one TCR beta chain sequence and its context. Its antigen is not identified. Germline CDR1 reads MNHNS; CDR2 reads SASEGT. V shed 11 bases and J shed 2 bases, with 19 bases lying between them. The length of the CDR3 is 14 residues. Data came from immunoSEQ multiplex PCR; TCRdb stores just in-frame clones and leaves some out. The top ten clones hold less than 0.45% of a sample with 75,000 to 95,000 clones, under 95% of them seen once. This sample was included in a study of graft-versus-host responses after intestinal transplantation. Study in general: Induction with anti-thymocyte globulin, then tacrolimus and steroids for around three years, was given to all recipients.

The source is a human donor who was the organ donor for an intestinal transplant. The chain recombines TRBV6-1 with TRBJ2-7, with D perhaps matching TRBD2 (6 bases). Source: unstimulated CD4+ T cells sorted from spleen or lymph node cells, taken before transplant. The CDR3 DNA follows: TGTGCCGCCCGGCGGTCTGGGGAGGCCTACGAGCAGTACTTC. It codes for CAARRSGEAYEQYF.